This T cell receptor (beta chain) comes out of a study of blood T cell repertoires in COVID-19. Overall study context: Both acute and convalescent COVID-19 samples were obtained from the United States, Italy and Spain. T cells, B-cell-depleted T cells, or PBMCs provided the cDNA or gDNA that served as material.

In the source study's methods: Nucleated cell counts were estimated from reference gene primer amplification. Sequencing used immunoSEQ multiplex PCR; TCRdb keeps in-frame clones, though not all of them. V, J and clone size reflect that table, while D and trimming were determined from the DNA. The table lists approximately 40,000 clones, 75% to 95% of them singletons. CDR3 length: 16 amino acids. CDR1 and CDR2 (germline): SGHNT, YYREEE (reference sequence). Trimming cost V 4 bases and J 8 bases; bases outside gene matches: 10. Sequenced material: peripheral blood. The rearrangement joins TRBV5-4 to TRBJ2-1; 12 positions agree with TRBD2. The clonotype comes from a woman of 80 years or more with acute or convalescent COVID-19. CDR3 DNA: TGTGCCAGCAGCACTCGACTAGCGGGGGTCAGCGATGAGCAGTTCTTC. Protein: CASSTRLAGVSDEQFF.